These T cell receptor beta chains were read from a single sample in a study of CD8+ T cells in alopecia areata. Repertoires were generated with immunoSEQ multiplex PCR, while TCRdb's copy carries only in-frame clones and drops some. The data hold 110,000 to 150,000 clones, with 45% to 60% observed a single time. The sequences come from CD8+ T cells sorted from blood, collected at week 4, from a patient treated with tofacitinib. These receptors originate from a human donor with alopecia areata. The CDR3 runs from the conserved cysteine through the conserved F or W. The order of the fields is J gene, clone size, V gene, D gene, CDR3 DNA, CDR3 protein. The D gene is left open where the match is weak. The size field is filled for only some rows; it gives once, few, many or a size class.

J gene: TRBJ1-2; clone size: -; V gene: TRBV6-5; D gene: TRBD1; CDR3 DNA: TGTGCCATCAGTGAGCGGACAGGGAACTATGGCTACACCTTC; CDR3 protein: CAISERTGNYGYTF
J gene: TRBJ2-5; clone size: -; V gene: TRBV27; D gene: -; CDR3 DNA: TGTGCCAGCAGTACACAGGGTTTGGTCGAGACCCAGTACTTC; CDR3 protein: CASSTQGLVETQYF
J gene: TRBJ1-2; clone size: -; V gene: TRBV29-1; D gene: -; CDR3 DNA: TGCAGCGGGACGTCGAGCTATGGCTACACCTTC; CDR3 protein: CSGTSSYGYTF
J gene: TRBJ2-5; clone size: -; V gene: TRBV9; D gene: -; CDR3 DNA: TGTGCCAGTTCTCAGGGGTTTCTGGGCCAAGAGACCCAGTACTTC; CDR3 protein: CASSQGFLGQETQYF
J gene: TRBJ2-2; clone size: -; V gene: TRBV29-1; D gene: -; CDR3 DNA: TGCAGCGTTGAGGAGAACACCGGGGAGCTGTTTTTT; CDR3 protein: CSVEENTGELFF
J gene: TRBJ1-1; clone size: -; V gene: TRBV6-1; D gene: -; CDR3 DNA: TGTGCCAGCATCGATTTAGGGGCGAACACTGAAGCTTTCTTT; CDR3 protein: CASIDLGANTEAFF
J gene: TRBJ1-2; clone size: -; V gene: TRBV9; D gene: -; CDR3 DNA: TGTGCCAGCAGTCGTGCGGGGGGACCCTATGGCTACACCTTC; CDR3 protein: CASSRAGGPYGYTF
J gene: TRBJ2-7; clone size: -; V gene: TRBV4-1; D gene: TRBD1; CDR3 DNA: TGCGCCAGCAGCCTCCCGCCCGGGACAGGGGCGTTCGAGCAGTACTTC; CDR3 protein: CASSLPPGTGAFEQYF
J gene: TRBJ2-1; clone size: -; V gene: TRBV7-9; D gene: -; CDR3 DNA: TGTGCCAGCAGCTTTGGACCTGAGCAGTTCTTC; CDR3 protein: CASSFGPEQFF
J gene: TRBJ2-2; clone size: many; V gene: TRBV25-1; D gene: TRBD1; CDR3 DNA: TGTGCCAGCAGTGGGACAGGGGACACCGGGGAGCTGTTTTTT; CDR3 protein: CASSGTGDTGELFF
J gene: TRBJ1-6; clone size: -; V gene: TRBV6-5; D gene: -; CDR3 DNA: TGTGCCAGCAGTTCCGGTGAGGGGTATAATTCACCCCTCCACTTT; CDR3 protein: CASSSGEGYNSPLHF
J gene: TRBJ2-2; clone size: few; V gene: TRBV6-6; D gene: -; CDR3 DNA: TGTGCCAGCAGTTGGGCCGGGGAGCTGTTTTTT; CDR3 protein: CASSWAGELFF
J gene: TRBJ1-6; clone size: few; V gene: TRBV13; D gene: -; CDR3 DNA: TGTGCCAGCAGCTTAGAGGCAGCCGGGAGCTCACCCCTCCACTTT; CDR3 protein: CASSLEAAGSSPLHF
J gene: TRBJ2-3; clone size: -; V gene: TRBV13; D gene: -; CDR3 DNA: TGTGCCAGCAGCTTAGAGGGCTGGGGCACAGATACGCAGTATTTT; CDR3 protein: CASSLEGWGTDTQYF
J gene: TRBJ1-1; clone size: -; V gene: TRBV9; D gene: TRBD1; CDR3 DNA: TGTGCCAGCAGCGCAGTGACAGGGACTGAAGCTTTCTTT; CDR3 protein: CASSAVTGTEAFF